Sequencing of this T cell receptor beta chain was carried out in a study of blood T cell repertoires in COVID-19. In the study overall: Researchers got acute and convalescent COVID-19 samples from the United States, Italy and Spain.

Only one count was recorded for this clone. Profiling relied on immunoSEQ multiplex PCR, and the TCRdb table lists in-frame clones only, not all of them. The sample lists 75,000 to 90,000 clones; over 80% were seen once. CDR3 length equals 13 residues. V lost 4 bases, J lost 11 bases, and 20 bases lay in between. CDR1 and CDR2 from the germline V gene are GTSNPN and SVGIG (reference sequence). The source material was peripheral blood. The sequence was obtained from a man older than 75 with active or convalescent COVID-19. This chain joins TRBV30 and TRBJ1-1; tentatively, D is TRBD1 (5 bases). The CDR3 sequence is CAWNPKGPLSAFF. In DNA form, the CDR3 reads TGTGCCTGGAATCCCAAGGGGCCCTTATCGGCTTTCTTT.